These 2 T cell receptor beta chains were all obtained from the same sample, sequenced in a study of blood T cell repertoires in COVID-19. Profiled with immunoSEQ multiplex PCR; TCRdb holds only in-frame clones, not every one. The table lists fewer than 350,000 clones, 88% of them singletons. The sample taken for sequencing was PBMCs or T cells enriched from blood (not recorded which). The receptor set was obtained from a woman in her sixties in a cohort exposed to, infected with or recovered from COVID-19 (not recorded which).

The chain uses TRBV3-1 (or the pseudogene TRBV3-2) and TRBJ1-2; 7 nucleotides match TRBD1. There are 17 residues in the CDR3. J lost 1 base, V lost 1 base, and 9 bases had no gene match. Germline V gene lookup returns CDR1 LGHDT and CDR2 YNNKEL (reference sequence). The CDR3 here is CASSQGTGTAGNYGYTF. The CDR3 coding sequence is TGTGCCAGCAGCCAAGGAACCGGGACAGCCGGTAACTATGGCTACACCTTC.

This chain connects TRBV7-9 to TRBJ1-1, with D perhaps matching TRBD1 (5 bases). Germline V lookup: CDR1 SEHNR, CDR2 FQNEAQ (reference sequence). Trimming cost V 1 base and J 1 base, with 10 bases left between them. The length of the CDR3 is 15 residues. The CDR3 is CASSLVEGTNTEAFF. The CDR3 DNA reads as TGTGCCAGCAGCTTAGTGGAGGGGACGAACACTGAAGCTTTCTTT.